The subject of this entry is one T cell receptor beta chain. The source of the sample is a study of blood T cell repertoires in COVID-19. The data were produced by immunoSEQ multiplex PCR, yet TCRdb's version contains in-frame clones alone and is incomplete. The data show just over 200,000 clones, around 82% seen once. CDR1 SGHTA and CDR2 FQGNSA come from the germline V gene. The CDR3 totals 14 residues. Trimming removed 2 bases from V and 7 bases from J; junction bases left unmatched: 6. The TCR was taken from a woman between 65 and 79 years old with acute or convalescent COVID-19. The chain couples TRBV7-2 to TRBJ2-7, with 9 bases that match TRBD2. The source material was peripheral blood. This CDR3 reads CASSLFAAGGEQYF. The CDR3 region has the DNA TGTGCCAGCAGCTTATTCGCGGCGGGGGGGGAGCAGTACTTC.